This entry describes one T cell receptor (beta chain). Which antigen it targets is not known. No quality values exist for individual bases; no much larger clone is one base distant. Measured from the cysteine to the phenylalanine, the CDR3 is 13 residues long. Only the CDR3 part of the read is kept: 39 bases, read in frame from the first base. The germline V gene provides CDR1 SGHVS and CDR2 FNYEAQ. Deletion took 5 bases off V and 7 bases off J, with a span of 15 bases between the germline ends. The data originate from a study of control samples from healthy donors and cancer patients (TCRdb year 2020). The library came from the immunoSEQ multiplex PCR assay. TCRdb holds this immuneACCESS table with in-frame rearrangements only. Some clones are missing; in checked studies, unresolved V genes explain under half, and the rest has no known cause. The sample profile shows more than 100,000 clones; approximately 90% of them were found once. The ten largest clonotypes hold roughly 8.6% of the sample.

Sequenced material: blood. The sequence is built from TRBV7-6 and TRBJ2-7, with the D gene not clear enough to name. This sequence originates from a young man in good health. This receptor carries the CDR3 CASSTHPLGEQYF. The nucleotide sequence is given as TGTGCCAGCAGCACTCACCCCCTCGGGGAGCAGTACTTC. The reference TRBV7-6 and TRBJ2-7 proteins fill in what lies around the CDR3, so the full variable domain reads GAGVSQSPRYKVTKRGQDVALRCDPISGHVSLYWYRQALGQGPEFLTYFNYEAQQDKSGLPNDRFSAERPEGSISTLTIQRTEQRDSAMYRCASSTHPLGEQYFGPGTRLTVT.